The next 31 T cell receptor beta chains were all read from a single sample in a study of T cell therapy after organ transplantation. Produced via immunoSEQ multiplex PCR; TCRdb's table is partial and in-frame only. Among approximately 20,000 clones, approximately 85% were seen once, and the ten largest hold nearly 9.5%. The time point here: 4-8 weeks after completion of therapy. For these receptors, no antigen is known. The starting material was CD8+ T cells from blood, obtained after autologous CMV-specific T cell therapy. The receptors shown here come from a human patient who had received a solid organ transplant and had CMV disease. These T cells may partly come from the graft donor.

The chain is built from TRBV4-2 and TRBJ1-5, with TRBD1 as a possible D gene (6 bases). This CDR3 region has 15 residues. V was pared by 8 bases and J by 1 base, with 15 bases between. Germline CDR1 reads LGHNA; CDR2 reads YNFKEQ. Written as DNA, the CDR3 is TGTGCCAGCTCCCTACAGGGTTACAGCAATCAGCCCCAGCATTTT. Translated: CASSLQGYSNQPQHF.

CDR3 region: CASSLYRDPNTGELFF. The CDR3 DNA reads TGTGCCAGCAGTTTATACCGGGACCCTAACACCGGGGAGCTGTTTTTT. J is TRBJ2-2 and V is TRBV27; either TRBD1 or TRBD2 may fit D (5 bases each). The length of the CDR3 is 16 residues. Germline-derived CDR1 and CDR2 are MNHEY and SMNVEV (reference sequence). The V end lost 1 base, the J end lost 2 bases, and 11 bases lay between the germline ends.

The rearrangement joins TRBV6-5 to TRBJ1-3, with TRBD1 as a possible D gene (6 bases). CDR3 length: 14 residues. V was cut by 2 bases and J by 4 bases, with 9 bases left in between. Germline V gene lookup returns CDR1 MNHEY and CDR2 SVGAGI. CDR3 in amino acids: CASSYTGNGNTIYF. CDR3 nucleotides: TGTGCCAGCAGTTACACAGGGAACGGAAACACCATATATTTT.

The chain recombines TRBV6-7 with TRBJ1-2, with no clear D. TRBV6-7 falls under the ORF class, with uncertain function. The CDR3 is 15 residues long. The V and J ends lost 6 bases and 2 bases respectively, with 16 bases between them. The CDR3 is CASRSLGSGNYGYTF. CDR3 sequence (DNA): TGTGCCAGCAGAAGCTTGGGGTCCGGAAACTATGGCTACACCTTC.

This clone came up once. This chain joins TRBV10-2 and TRBJ2-7, with D possibly matching TRBD1 (6 bases). This CDR3 has 14 residues. Germline V gene lookup returns CDR1 WSHSY and CDR2 SAAADI. Trimming took 3 bases from V and 1 from J, leaving 10 bases between them. The CDR3 spells CASSDQGLSYEQYF. CDR3 nucleotides: TGCGCCAGCAGTGACCAGGGGTTGTCCTACGAGCAGTACTTC.

The V call is TRBV7-8, the J call TRBJ1-2, with D uncertain. CDR1 is SGHVS and CDR2 is FQNEAQ in the germline V gene. Between the trimmed V and J ends, which lost 1 base and 7 bases, there was a span of 13 bases. The CDR3 is 14 amino acids. As DNA, the CDR3 is TGTGCCAGCAGCTTAGGCCCCCCCATGGGTGGCTACACCTTC. Amino acids: CASSLGPPMGGYTF.

The chain links TRBV5-5 to TRBJ2-7; D uncertain. Germline assignment: CDR1 SGHKS and CDR2 YYEKEE (reference sequence). This CDR3 contains 12 residues. Trimming shortened V by 4 bases and J by 5 bases, and 10 bases separated the two germline ends. CDR3 nucleotides: TGTGCCAGCAGCCGAATGGATAACGAGCAGTACTTC. It translates to CASSRMDNEQYF.

As to this clone: A read error may account for a junction end that differs from germline. The chain couples TRBV11-3 to TRBJ2-2; 7 bases map to TRBD2. Germline values: CDR1 SGHNT, CDR2 YENEEA. The CDR3 loop spans 15 amino acids. CDR3 sequence reads: CASSLEGGTTGELFF. The CDR3 bases are TGTGCCAGCAGCCTAGAGGGAGGGACCACCGGGGAGCTGTTTTTT.

This clone was observed a few times. This chain links TRBV9 with TRBJ1-6; possible D gene TRBD1, 5 bases. The length of the CDR3 is 14 residues. Germline V CDR1 and CDR2: SGDLS, YYNGEE. V was pared by 4 bases and J by 7 bases, with 12 bases between. The CDR3 region has the DNA TGTGCCAGCAGCCTGGGGACCAACAATTCACCCCTCCACTTT. Its translation is CASSLGTNNSPLHF.

The chain combines TRBV6-5 with TRBJ1-2, with TRBD1 identical over 10 bases. The V segment lost 6 bases and the J segment 8 bases; nucleotides outside the gene matches: 6. The V gene's germline CDR1 is MNHEY and CDR2 SVGAGI. This CDR3 is 13 amino acids long. DNA for the CDR3: TGTGCCAGCAGCCCCGGGACAGGGGTCGGCTACACCTTC. Amino acid sequence: CASSPGTGVGYTF.

The chain couples TRBV6-5 to TRBJ1-5; 7 positions match TRBD1. The CDR3 spans 13 residues. The ends lost 2 bases at V and 5 bases at J; junction bases unmatched: 0. Germline V gene lookup returns CDR1 MNHEY and CDR2 SVGAGI. The CDR3 spells CASSYTGDQPQHF. DNA for the CDR3: TGTGCCAGCAGTTACACAGGGGATCAGCCCCAGCATTTT.

The chain recombines TRBV4-1 with TRBJ2-7; tentatively, D is TRBD1 (5 bases). With 5 bases removed from V and 3 bases from J, the gap between germline ends came to 11 bases. The CDR3 contains 13 residues. Germline CDR1 is MGHRA and CDR2 is YSYEKL. The CDR3 loop reads CASSRGVHYEQYF. For the CDR3, the DNA is TGCGCCAGCAGCAGGGGCGTCCACTACGAGCAGTACTTC.

This chain links TRBV30 with TRBJ1-3, with 7 positions matching TRBD1. V gave up 2 bases and J gave up 3 bases; unmatched junction bases: 4. The CDR3 is 14 residues long. Per germline, CDR1 GTSNPN and CDR2 SVGIG (reference sequence). The CDR3 nucleotides read TGTGCCTGGAGTATCACAGGGGATGGAAACACCATATATTTT. Protein sequence: CAWSITGDGNTIYF.

This clone showed up just a few times. CDR3 nucleotide sequence: TGTGCCAGCACCATCAGGGGGCGGGTCTATGGCTACACCTTC. This translates into CASTIRGRVYGYTF. V usage is TRBV2 and J usage is TRBJ1-2; 8 bases align to TRBD1. Germline CDR1 and CDR2: SNHLY and FYNNEI. The CDR3 runs to 14 residues. V was clipped by 7 bases and J by 4 bases; unmatched bases: 8.

The genes are TRBV7-9 and TRBJ1-2; 10 bases agree with TRBD1. From germline, CDR1 is SEHNR and CDR2 FQNEAQ (reference sequence). V lost 5 bases to trimming and J lost 2 bases; unmatched junction nucleotides: 2. CDR3 size: 14 residues. The CDR3 protein is CASSGTGENYGYTF. The CDR3 nucleotides are TGTGCCAGCAGCGGGACAGGGGAGAACTATGGCTACACCTTC.

J is TRBJ1-1 and V is TRBV6-5; 7 bases line up with TRBD1. After removal of 5 bases from V and 4 bases from J, the junction contained 10 bases not matched to a gene. The germline gives CDR1 MNHEY, CDR2 SVGAGI. This CDR3 has 15 amino acids. The CDR3 bases are TGTGCCAGCAGTGTCTCAGGGGGTCAGAGCACTGAAGCTTTCTTT. As protein: CASSVSGGQSTEAFF.

This clone was observed a handful of times. V usage is TRBV6-4 and J usage is TRBJ2-2, with unresolved D. There are 13 residues in the CDR3. From germline, CDR1 is MRHNA and CDR2 SNTAGT. V was clipped by 5 bases and J by 3 bases, with 7 bases between them. The CDR3 DNA is TGTGCCAGCAGTCCGTCCTACACCGGGGAGCTGTTTTTT. Translation: CASSPSYTGELFF.

The chain links TRBV6-6 to TRBJ2-7; D uncertain. The CDR3 runs to 14 residues. Trimming left V 4 bases short and J 3 bases short, with 13 bases between. Looked up from germline, CDR1 is MNHNY and CDR2 is SVGAGI (reference sequence). CDR3 in DNA: TGTGCCAGCAGTTGGAGAGACACCGACTACGAGCAGTACTTC. This codes for CASSWRDTDYEQYF.

The V call is TRBV29-1, the J call TRBJ2-2; 10 nucleotides agree with TRBD1. The CDR3 runs to 14 residues. The J segment lost 4 bases and the V segment lost 4 bases, leaving 3 bases of the junction unmatched. Germline CDR1 is SQVTM and CDR2 is ANQGSEA. This chain's CDR3 is CSVAGTGATGELFF. Written as DNA, the CDR3 is TGCAGCGTTGCGGGGACAGGGGCCACCGGGGAGCTGTTTTTT.

The chain links TRBV6-5 to TRBJ1-1; D is unclear. The germline CDR1 and CDR2 sequences are MNHEY and SVGAGI. The CDR3 length is 14 residues. V lost 1 base, J lost 4 bases, and 10 bases lay in between. The CDR3 DNA reads TGTGCCAGCAGTTACTGGGGTTCTGGCACTGAAGCTTTCTTT. Its translation is CASSYWGSGTEAFF.

This chain connects TRBV5-7 to TRBJ1-5; D gene ambiguous. TRBV5-7 is recorded as an ORF, its role being uncertain. The V gene lost 0 bases and the J gene lost 1 base, with 11 bases spanning the gap. The CDR3 sequence is 16 residues long. The CDR3 loop is CASSLESRGSNQPQHF. CDR3 coding DNA: TGTGCCAGCAGCTTGGAGTCCCGAGGGAGCAATCAGCCCCAGCATTTT.

This clone has only a few counts. The V gene is TRBV25-1, the J gene TRBJ1-1; TRBD1 might be the D (5 bases). This CDR3 has 14 amino acids. CDR1 is MGHDK and CDR2 is SYGVNS in the germline V gene. Trimming stripped 2 bases from V and 3 bases from J, with 10 bases between. The CDR3 DNA reads as TGTGCCAGCAGTGAAGCGGGGCGAGACACTGAAGCTTTCTTT. It yields the protein CASSEAGRDTEAFF.

The rearrangement joins TRBV27 to TRBJ1-1; 7 bases are shared with TRBD1. The CDR3 has 14 amino acids. In germline, CDR1 is MNHEY, CDR2 SMNVEV (reference sequence). The ends lost 3 bases at V and 6 bases at J; junction bases unmatched: 7. CDR3 sequence: CASSFRGLGPEAFF. The CDR3 DNA reads as TGTGCCAGCAGTTTTAGGGGGCTGGGCCCTGAAGCTTTCTTT.

V gene TRBV5-4 combines with J gene TRBJ2-3; TRBD2 aligns across 11 bases. The J segment lost 0 bases and the V segment lost 1 base, leaving 1 base of the junction unmatched. The CDR3 runs 16 residues. Germline V gene lookup returns CDR1 SGHNT and CDR2 YYREEE (reference sequence). CDR3 nucleotides: TGTGCCAGCAGCTTGTTAGCGGGAGGGAGCACAGATACGCAGTATTTT. It translates to CASSLLAGGSTDTQYF.

V gene TRBV4-1 combines with J gene TRBJ2-5; the D call may be TRBD1 or TRBD2 (6 bases each). Trimming stripped 4 bases from V and 5 bases from J, with 11 bases between. The CDR3 is 13 amino acids. Germline V gene data show CDR1 as MGHRA and CDR2 as YSYEKL. The CDR3 DNA reads TGCGCCAGCAGCCCGACTAGGGGGGAGACCCAGTACTTC. Translating gives CASSPTRGETQYF.

The chain joins TRBV5-6 to TRBJ2-2, with 8 bases fitting TRBD1. V was clipped by 4 bases and J by 6 bases; unmatched bases: 8. In germline, CDR1 is SGHDT, CDR2 YYEEEE. This CDR3 is built from 15 residues. CDR3 sequence: CASSQGTGPAGELFF. CDR3 coding DNA: TGTGCCAGCAGCCAAGGGACAGGTCCGGCCGGGGAGCTGTTTTTT.

This clone was observed a few times. The chain has TRBV5-8 and TRBJ1-5; D gene uncertain. There are 15 residues in the CDR3. The germline CDR1 and CDR2 sequences are SGHTS and YDEGEE. Deletions cut 5 bases from V and 0 bases from J, with 12 bases between. The CDR3 DNA sequence: TGTGCCAGCAGTGTGGACGGATATAGCAATCAGCCCCAGCATTTT. This gives the protein CASSVDGYSNQPQHF.

This rearrangement joins TRBV11-1 to TRBJ1-1; D is ambiguous. The CDR3 is 15 amino acids. CDR1 and CDR2 (germline): SGHAT, FQDESV (reference sequence). The V end lost 2 bases, the J end lost 8 bases, and 18 bases lay between the germline ends. CDR3 in DNA: TGTGCCAGCAGCTTAATCAGAAATTTGGGCGGCGAAGCTTTCTTT. Amino acids: CASSLIRNLGGEAFF.

The gene calls are TRBV7-9 and TRBJ1-3; D call uncertain. The ends were cut back, 5 bases at V and 0 bases at J, with 8 bases in the middle. Germline-derived CDR1 and CDR2 are SEHNR and FQNEAQ (reference sequence). The CDR3 covers 14 residues. CDR3 region: CASSPGSSGNTIYF. CDR3 nucleotide sequence: TGTGCCAGCAGCCCCGGGAGCTCTGGAAACACCATATATTTT.

This sequence joins TRBV5-1 and TRBJ1-4, with a weak D call TRBD1 (6 bases). Germline V gene lookup returns CDR1 SGHRS and CDR2 YFSETQ. The V gene lost 4 bases and the J gene lost 8 bases, with 9 bases spanning the gap. The CDR3 covers 12 residues. CDR3 sequence reads: CASSPRGEKLFF. The CDR3 bases are TGCGCCAGCAGCCCGAGGGGGGAAAAACTGTTTTTT. The complete variable domain, with remaining parts taken from reference TRBV5-1 and TRBJ1-4, reads KAGVTQTPRYLIKTRGQQVTLSCSPISGHRSVSWYQQTPGQGLQFLFEYFSETQRNKGNFPGRFSGRQFSNSRSEMNVSTLELGDSALYLCASSPRGEKLFFGSGTQLSVL.

The chain combines TRBV14 with TRBJ2-1; a weak D match, TRBD1 (6 bases). Trimming took 0 bases from V and 0 from J, leaving 18 bases between them. The CDR3 runs 19 residues. CDR1 is SGHDN and CDR2 is FVKESK in the germline V gene. The CDR3 bases are TGTGCCAGCAGCCAAGATCAGAGTAGGATAGGGGGCTCCTACAATGAGCAGTTCTTC. As protein: CASSQDQSRIGGSYNEQFF.